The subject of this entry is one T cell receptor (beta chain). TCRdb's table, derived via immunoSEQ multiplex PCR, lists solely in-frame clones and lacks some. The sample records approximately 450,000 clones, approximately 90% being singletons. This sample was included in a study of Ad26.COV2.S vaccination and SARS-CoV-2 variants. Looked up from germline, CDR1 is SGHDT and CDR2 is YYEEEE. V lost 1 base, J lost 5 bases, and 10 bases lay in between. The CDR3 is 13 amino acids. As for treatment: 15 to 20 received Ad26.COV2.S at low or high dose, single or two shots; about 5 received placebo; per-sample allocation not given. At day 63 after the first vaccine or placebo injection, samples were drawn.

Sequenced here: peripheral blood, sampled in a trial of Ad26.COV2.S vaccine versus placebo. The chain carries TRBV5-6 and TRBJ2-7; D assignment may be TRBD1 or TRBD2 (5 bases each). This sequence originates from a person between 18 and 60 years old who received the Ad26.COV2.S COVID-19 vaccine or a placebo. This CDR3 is CASSLMRGDEQYF. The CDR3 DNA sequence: TGTGCCAGCAGCTTGATGAGGGGCGACGAGCAGTACTTC.